Sequencing of this T cell receptor (beta chain) was carried out in a study of blood T cell repertoires in COVID-19. Study at large: PBMCs, B-cell-depleted T cells, or T cells provided the cDNA or gDNA that made up the material.

In the source study's methods: From reference gene primer amplification, estimates of nucleated cell counts were derived. Measured with immunoSEQ multiplex PCR; TCRdb has only the in-frame clones, and not every one. V, J and clone size were drawn from that table, and D and trimming were deduced from the DNA. The sample includes 170,000 or so clones, around three quarters of them seen just once. Sequenced material: peripheral blood. The receptor's source is a man aged 70 or older with active or convalescent COVID-19.

The CDR3 region is CASSDPRQGYTF. CDR3 DNA: TGTGCCAGCAGTGACCCGCGGCAAGGCTACACCTTC. J is TRBJ1-2 and V is TRBV6-1; D unresolved. V gave up 3 bases and J gave up 8 bases, with 10 bases separating them. Germline CDR1 reads MNHNS; CDR2 reads SASEGT. The length of the CDR3 is 12 residues.